What follows are 20 T cell receptor beta chains derived from one specimen sequenced in a study of cytomegalovirus exposure and HLA in healthy donors. Researchers ran the PCR with 60 Vbeta and 13 Jbeta primers. Sequencing used immunoSEQ multiplex PCR; TCRdb keeps in-frame clones, though not all of them. The profile shows over 100,000 clones, around 80% of them singletons. Sequencing used PBMCs. The receptors come from a female donor in good health and CMV-seropositive.

This clone was observed once. The rearrangement links TRBV2 to TRBJ2-2, with 8 bases fitting TRBD1. Germline V CDR1 and CDR2: SNHLY, FYNNEI. V shed 5 bases, J shed 6 bases, and the junction held 8 bases outside the gene matches. The CDR3 is made up of 15 amino acids. The CDR3 loop reads CASSLRDRLAGELFF. CDR3 DNA sequence: TGTGCCAGCAGTCTCCGGGACAGGCTCGCCGGGGAGCTGTTTTTT.

The chain employs TRBV19 and TRBJ2-2; perhaps TRBD1 as D (7 bases). The CDR3 has 17 amino acids. Looked up from germline, CDR1 is LNHDA and CDR2 is SQIVND (reference sequence). V was shortened by 7 bases and J by 3 bases, with 21 bases between the two germline ends. CDR3 nucleotides: TGTGCCAGTACCTCCCCGGGGGACAGAGCTCACACCGGGGAGCTGTTTTTT. Translation gives CASTSPGDRAHTGELFF.

The V gene is TRBV5-4, the J gene TRBJ2-5; 11 bases agree with TRBD2. Germline values: CDR1 SGHNT, CDR2 YYREEE (reference sequence). The CDR3 is made up of 15 amino acids. V dropped 7 bases and J dropped 5; count of bases not matched to a gene: 10. For the CDR3, the DNA is TGTGCCAGCGAAAACCTAGCGGGAGGAGGGGAGACCCAGTACTTC. This gives the protein CASENLAGGGETQYF.

Only one count was recorded for this clone. The chain uses TRBV28 and TRBJ2-2; 10 positions agree with TRBD1. The trim removed 8 bases at V and 7 bases at J, leaving 7 bases unmatched. CDR3 length: 14 residues. Germline V gene lookup returns CDR1 MDHEN and CDR2 SYDVKM. The CDR3 DNA reads TGTGCCAGCTGGGACAGGGGCTTGGACGGGGAGCTGTTTTTT. This codes for CASWDRGLDGELFF. Drawing the rest from reference TRBV28 and TRBJ2-2, the complete variable domain is DVKVTQSSRYLVKRTGEKVFLECVQDMDHENMFWYRQDPGLGLRLIYFSYDVKMKEKGDIPEGYSVSREKKERFSLILESASTNQTSMYLCASWDRGLDGELFFGEGSRLTVL.

The chain has TRBV19 and TRBJ2-7; TRBD1 matches 7 bases. This CDR3 is 15 amino acids long. V lost 4 bases, J lost 0 bases, and 6 bases stayed unmatched. Looked up from germline, CDR1 is LNHDA and CDR2 is SQIVND (reference sequence). The CDR3 loop is CASSTDRVSSYEQYF. The CDR3 nucleotides are TGTGCCAGTAGTACCGACAGGGTAAGCTCCTACGAGCAGTACTTC.

This chain joins TRBV7-9 and TRBJ2-2, with no clear D. V lost 6 bases, J lost 1 base, and 6 bases lay in between. CDR1 is SEHNR and CDR2 is FQNEAQ in the germline V gene (reference sequence). CDR3 length: 13 amino acids. The CDR3 nucleotides are TGTGCCAGCAGTCTATTGAACACCGGGGAGCTGTTTTTT. Its protein product is CASSLLNTGELFF.

The gene calls are TRBV11-3 and TRBJ1-2, with TRBD1 as a possible D gene (5 bases). The length of the CDR3 is 17 residues. Germline V lookup: CDR1 SGHNT, CDR2 YENEEA. V shed 2 bases and J shed 1 base, with 17 bases lying between them. The chain's CDR3 is CASSLLFATAGNYGYTF. The CDR3 DNA is TGTGCCAGCAGCTTACTTTTTGCGACAGCCGGTAACTATGGCTACACCTTC.

The rearrangement uses TRBV7-8 and TRBJ2-2; D is perhaps TRBD1 (6 bases). V lost 5 bases to trimming and J lost 5 bases, with 12 bases between them. Germline-derived CDR1 and CDR2 are SGHVS and FQNEAQ. CDR3 size: 14 residues. In nucleotides, the CDR3 is TGTGCCAGCAGCCCTACAGGGCGGACCGGGGAGCTGTTTTTT. Protein sequence: CASSPTGRTGELFF. Full variable domain (remainder filled in from reference TRBV7-8 and TRBJ2-2): GAGVSQSPRYKVAKRGQDVALRCDPISGHVSLFWYQQALGQGPEFLTYFQNEAQLDKSGLPSDRFFAERPEGSVSTLKIQRTQQEDSAVYLCASSPTGRTGELFFGEGSRLTVL.

V is TRBV6-5 and J is TRBJ1-1, with 7 positions matching TRBD1. Germline CDR1 reads MNHEY; CDR2 reads SVGAGI. V trimming: 7 bases; J trimming: 7 bases; junction bases outside the gene matches: 9. The length of the CDR3 is 13 residues. CDR3 sequence (DNA): TGTGCCAGCATCAAACCCGGGACAGATGAAGCTTTCTTT. Translated, it gives CASIKPGTDEAFF.

V usage is TRBV18 and J usage is TRBJ1-2; no clear D gene. V gave up 3 bases and J gave up 0 bases, with 11 bases separating them. The CDR3 has 15 residues. Germline V gene lookup returns CDR1 KGHSH and CDR2 LQKENI. Here the CDR3 DNA reads TGTGCCAGCTCACCGTTCCGTGAGTCTAACTATGGCTACACCTTC. Translating gives CASSPFRESNYGYTF.

This sequence joins TRBV7-2 and TRBJ2-3; 8 bases map to TRBD1. With V trimmed by 5 bases and J by 3 bases, 7 bases remained unmatched. CDR3 length: 15 residues. Germline CDR1 and CDR2: SGHTA and FQGNSA. The CDR3, as DNA: TGTGCCAGCAGCCCCCGGGACAGGCCGACAGATACGCAGTATTTT. Residues: CASSPRDRPTDTQYF.

The chain carries TRBV9 and TRBJ1-1; maybe TRBD1 (5 bases). Trimming shortened V by 0 bases and J by 5 bases, and 14 bases separated the two germline ends. The germline V gene has CDR1 SGDLS and CDR2 YYNGEE. The CDR3 is 15 amino acids. The CDR3, as DNA: TGTGCCAGCAGCGTAGGGGCCAGGGTGGAAACTGAAGCTTTCTTT. Amino acids: CASSVGARVETEAFF.

The CDR3 is CASSLRTATNEKLFF. CDR3 in DNA: TGCGCCAGCAGCCTGAGGACAGCAACTAATGAAAAACTGTTTTTT. The chain employs TRBV4-1 and TRBJ1-4; D is perhaps TRBD1 (6 bases). The V end lost 4 bases, the J end lost 0 bases, and 9 bases lay between the germline ends. CDR1 and CDR2 from the germline V gene are MGHRA and YSYEKL. The CDR3 contains 15 residues.

In this sample, this clone turned up a few times. The chain uses TRBV5-4 and TRBJ1-1; 7 nucleotides match TRBD1. The CDR3 runs to 12 residues. V lost 4 bases, J lost 8 bases, and 5 bases stayed unmatched. CDR1 SGHNT and CDR2 YYREEE come from the germline V gene (reference sequence). CDR3 sequence: CASSPEQGEAFF. The CDR3 region has the DNA TGTGCCAGCAGCCCCGAACAGGGGGAAGCTTTCTTT.

The J gene is TRBJ2-7, the V gene TRBV4-1; 12 bases match TRBD2. Germline loops: CDR1 MGHRA, CDR2 YSYEKL. CDR3 length equals 15 residues. The ends lost 2 bases at V and 5 bases at J; junction bases unmatched: 4. CDR3 protein: CASSQLAGGRDEQYF. The CDR3 DNA is TGCGCCAGCAGCCAACTAGCGGGAGGGCGGGACGAGCAGTACTTC.

The chain links TRBV5-5 to TRBJ2-2, with a weak D call TRBD2 (7 bases). The germline CDR1 and CDR2 sequences are SGHKS and YYEKEE (reference sequence). The CDR3 is made up of 19 amino acids. V lost 0 bases and J 4 bases, leaving 22 bases between the germline ends. CDR3 protein: CASSLAWLGGEVGTGELFF. The CDR3 DNA reads TGTGCCAGCAGCTTGGCGTGGCTAGGGGGGGAAGTTGGCACCGGGGAGCTGTTTTTT. The full variable domain, rest sourced from reference TRBV5-5 and TRBJ2-2, is DAGVTQSPTHLIKTRGQQVTLRCSPISGHKSVSWYQQVLGQGPQFIFQYYEKEERGRGNFPDRFSARQFPNYSSELNVNALLLGDSALYLCASSLAWLGGEVGTGELFFGEGSRLTVL.

The V call is TRBV2, the J call TRBJ1-2, with D perhaps TRBD1 (6 bases). The CDR3 totals 14 residues. CDR1 and CDR2 (germline): SNHLY, FYNNEI. The V end was cut by 4 bases, the J end by 2 bases, with 11 bases between. This CDR3 is CASSVDRTNYGYTF. The CDR3 DNA is TGTGCCAGCAGTGTGGACAGAACCAACTATGGCTACACCTTC.

This chain links TRBV5-4 with TRBJ2-3, with 9 bases that match TRBD2. The CDR3 has 14 residues. CDR1 is SGHNT and CDR2 is YYREEE in the germline V gene (reference sequence). With 5 bases clipped from V and 4 bases from J, the junction kept 5 bases outside the gene matches. The CDR3: CASSSRGGPDTQYF. CDR3 sequence (DNA): TGTGCCAGCAGTTCGCGGGGGGGCCCAGATACGCAGTATTTT.

This clone has just a few counts. CDR3 in DNA: TGTGCCAGCAGTTACGGCGGACAGACGAACACTGAAGCTTTCTTT. It translates to CASSYGGQTNTEAFF. The rearrangement links TRBV6-5 to TRBJ1-1, with D possibly TRBD1 on 6 matching bases. The CDR3 totals 15 residues. Germline values: CDR1 MNHEY, CDR2 SVGAGI. The V end was cut by 2 bases, the J end by 1 base, with 11 bases between.

The chain recombines TRBV19 with TRBJ2-3, with 7 bases that match TRBD2. The CDR3 is 13 residues long. V lost 4 bases and J lost 5; bases outside the gene matches: 3. Germline V gene data show CDR1 as LNHDA and CDR2 as SQIVND (reference sequence). CDR3 region: CASSSGGGDTQYF. The CDR3 nucleotides are TGTGCCAGTAGTAGCGGGGGAGGAGATACGCAGTATTTT.